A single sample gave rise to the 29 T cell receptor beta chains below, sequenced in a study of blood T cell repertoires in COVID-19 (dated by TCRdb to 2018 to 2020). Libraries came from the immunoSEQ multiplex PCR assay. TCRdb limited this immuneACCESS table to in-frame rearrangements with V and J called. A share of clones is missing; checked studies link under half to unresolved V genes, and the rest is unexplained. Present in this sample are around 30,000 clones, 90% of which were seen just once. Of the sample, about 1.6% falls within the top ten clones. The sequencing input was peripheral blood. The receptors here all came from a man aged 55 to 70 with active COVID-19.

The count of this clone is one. The CDR3 region is CASSNERGTRNTQYF. The CDR3 nucleotides are TGTGCCAGTAGTAACGAGCGGGGGACAAGGAATACGCAGTATTTT. The genes are TRBV19 and TRBJ2-3, with TRBD2 matching over 8 bases. With V trimmed by 4 bases and J by 7 bases, 10 bases remained unmatched. The CDR3 extends over 15 amino acids. The germline gives CDR1 LNHDA, CDR2 SQIVND (reference sequence).

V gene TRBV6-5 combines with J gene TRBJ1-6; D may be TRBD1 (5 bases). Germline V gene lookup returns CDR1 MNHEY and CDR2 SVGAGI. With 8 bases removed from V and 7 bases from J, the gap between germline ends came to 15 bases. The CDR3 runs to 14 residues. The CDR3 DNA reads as TGTGCCAGCTTATACAGGAGCACAAATTCACCCCTCCACTTT. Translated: CASLYRSTNSPLHF.

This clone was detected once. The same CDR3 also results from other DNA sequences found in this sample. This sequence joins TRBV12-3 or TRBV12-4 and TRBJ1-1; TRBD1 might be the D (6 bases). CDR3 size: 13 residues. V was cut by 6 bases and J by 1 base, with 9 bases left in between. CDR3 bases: TGTGCCAGCAGCCGACAGGAGAACACTGAAGCTTTCTTT. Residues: CASSRQENTEAFF.

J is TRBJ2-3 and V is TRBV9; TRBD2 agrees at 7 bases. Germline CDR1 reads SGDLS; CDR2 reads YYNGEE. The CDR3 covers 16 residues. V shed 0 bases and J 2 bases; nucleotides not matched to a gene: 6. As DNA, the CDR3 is TGTGCCAGCAGCGTAGCGGGGGGTCCCCCCACAGATACGCAGTATTTT. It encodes CASSVAGGPPTDTQYF.

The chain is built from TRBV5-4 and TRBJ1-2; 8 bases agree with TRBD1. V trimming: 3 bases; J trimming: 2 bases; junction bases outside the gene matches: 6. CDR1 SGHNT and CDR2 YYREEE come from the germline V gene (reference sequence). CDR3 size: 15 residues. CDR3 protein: CASSYGTGANYGYTF. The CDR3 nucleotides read TGTGCCAGCAGCTATGGGACAGGAGCAAACTATGGCTACACCTTC.

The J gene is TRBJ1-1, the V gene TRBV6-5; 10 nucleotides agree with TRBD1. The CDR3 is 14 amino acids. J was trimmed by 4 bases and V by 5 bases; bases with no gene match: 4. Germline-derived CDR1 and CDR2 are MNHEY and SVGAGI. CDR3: CASSPGQGSTEAFF. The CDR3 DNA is TGTGCCAGCAGTCCGGGACAGGGGAGCACTGAAGCTTTCTTT.

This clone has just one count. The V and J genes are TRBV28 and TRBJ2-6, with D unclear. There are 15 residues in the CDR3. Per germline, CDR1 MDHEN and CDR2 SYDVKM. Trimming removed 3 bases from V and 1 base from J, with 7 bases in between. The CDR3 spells CASSFFYSGANVLTF. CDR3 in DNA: TGTGCCAGCAGTTTTTTTTATTCTGGGGCCAACGTCCTGACTTTC.

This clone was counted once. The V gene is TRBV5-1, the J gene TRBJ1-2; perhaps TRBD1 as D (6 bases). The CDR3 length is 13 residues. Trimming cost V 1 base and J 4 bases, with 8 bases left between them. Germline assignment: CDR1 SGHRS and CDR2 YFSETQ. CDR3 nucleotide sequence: TGCGCCAGCAGCTTGCAAGGGGGCTATGGCTACACCTTC. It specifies CASSLQGGYGYTF.

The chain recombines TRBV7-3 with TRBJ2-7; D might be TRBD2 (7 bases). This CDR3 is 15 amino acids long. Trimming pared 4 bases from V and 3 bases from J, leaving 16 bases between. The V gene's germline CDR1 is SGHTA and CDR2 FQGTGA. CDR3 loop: CASSSPGGGNYEQYF. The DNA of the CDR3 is TGTGCCAGCAGCTCACCGGGGGGCGGTAACTACGAGCAGTACTTC.

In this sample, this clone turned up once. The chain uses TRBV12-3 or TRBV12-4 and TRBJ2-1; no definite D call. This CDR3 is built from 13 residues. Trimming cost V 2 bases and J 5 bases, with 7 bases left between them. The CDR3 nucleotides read TGTGCCAGCAGTTTAAATCCCAACAATGAGCAGTTCTTC. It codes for CASSLNPNNEQFF.

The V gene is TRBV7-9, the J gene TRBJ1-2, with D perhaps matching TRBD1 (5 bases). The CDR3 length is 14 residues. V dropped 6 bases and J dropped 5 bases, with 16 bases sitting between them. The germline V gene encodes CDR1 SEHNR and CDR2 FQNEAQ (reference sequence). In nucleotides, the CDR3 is TGTGCCAGCAGTCCCCTGGGGCCCGGATATGGCTACACCTTC. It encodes CASSPLGPGYGYTF.

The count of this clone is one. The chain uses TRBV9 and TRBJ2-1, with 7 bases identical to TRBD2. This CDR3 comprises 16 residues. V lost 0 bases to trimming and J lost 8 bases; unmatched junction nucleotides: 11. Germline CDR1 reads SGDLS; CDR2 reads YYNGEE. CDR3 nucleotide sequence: TGTGCCAGCAGCGTAGAGCTGCGGGGGTACGACGATGAGCAGTTCTTC. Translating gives CASSVELRGYDDEQFF. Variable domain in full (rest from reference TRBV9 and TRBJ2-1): DSGVTQTPKHLITATGQRVTLRCSPRSGDLSVYWYQQSLDQGLQFLIQYYNGEERAKGNILERFSAQQFPDLHSELNLSSLELGDSALYFCASSVELRGYDDEQFFGPGTRLTVL.

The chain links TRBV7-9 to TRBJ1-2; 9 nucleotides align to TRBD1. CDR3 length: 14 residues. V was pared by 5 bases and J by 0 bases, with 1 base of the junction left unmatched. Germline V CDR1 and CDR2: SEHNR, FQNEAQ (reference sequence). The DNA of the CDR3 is TGTGCCAGCAGCCGGACAGGGGCTAACTATGGCTACACCTTC. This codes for CASSRTGANYGYTF.

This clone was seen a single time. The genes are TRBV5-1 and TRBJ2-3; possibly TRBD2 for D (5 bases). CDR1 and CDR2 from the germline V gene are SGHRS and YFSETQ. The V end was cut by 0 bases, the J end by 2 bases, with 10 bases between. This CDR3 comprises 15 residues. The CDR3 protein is CASSLADFYTDTQYF. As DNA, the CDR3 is TGCGCCAGCAGCTTGGCGGACTTCTACACAGATACGCAGTATTTT.

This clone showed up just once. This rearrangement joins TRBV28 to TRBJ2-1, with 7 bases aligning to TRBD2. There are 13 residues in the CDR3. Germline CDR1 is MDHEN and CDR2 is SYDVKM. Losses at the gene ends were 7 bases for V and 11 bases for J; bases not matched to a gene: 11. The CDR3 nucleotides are TGTGCCAGCACTTCAGCCGGGGGGTTAAAGCAGTTCTTC. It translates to CASTSAGGLKQFF.

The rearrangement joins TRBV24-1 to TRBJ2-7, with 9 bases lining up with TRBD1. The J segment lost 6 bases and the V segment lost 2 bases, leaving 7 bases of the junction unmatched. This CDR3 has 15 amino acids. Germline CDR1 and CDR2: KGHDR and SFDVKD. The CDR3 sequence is CATSDSGQGGIEQYF. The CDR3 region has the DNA TGTGCCACCAGTGATTCGGGACAGGGCGGGATCGAGCAGTACTTC.

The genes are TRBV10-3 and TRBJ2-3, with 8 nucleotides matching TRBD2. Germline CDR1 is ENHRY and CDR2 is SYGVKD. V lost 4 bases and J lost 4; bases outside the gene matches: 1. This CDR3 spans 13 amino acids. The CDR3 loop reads CAISVGGADTQYF. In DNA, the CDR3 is TGTGCCATCAGTGTCGGGGGGGCAGATACGCAGTATTTT.

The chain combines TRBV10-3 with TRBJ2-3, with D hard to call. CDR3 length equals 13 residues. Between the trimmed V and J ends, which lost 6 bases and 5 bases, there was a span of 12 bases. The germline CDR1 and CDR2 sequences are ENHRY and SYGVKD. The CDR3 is CAIRDSSGDTQYF. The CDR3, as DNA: TGTGCCATCAGAGATAGCTCGGGAGATACGCAGTATTTT.

The CDR3 spells CASSGNRAGGPGEQFF. The CDR3 DNA reads TGTGCCAGCAGTGGAAATCGAGCGGGGGGGCCGGGTGAGCAGTTCTTC. The rearrangement uses TRBV2 and TRBJ2-1; the match to TRBD2 covers 10 bases. With V trimmed by 4 bases and J by 9 bases, 12 bases remained unmatched. In germline, CDR1 is SNHLY, CDR2 FYNNEI. The CDR3 extends over 16 amino acids.

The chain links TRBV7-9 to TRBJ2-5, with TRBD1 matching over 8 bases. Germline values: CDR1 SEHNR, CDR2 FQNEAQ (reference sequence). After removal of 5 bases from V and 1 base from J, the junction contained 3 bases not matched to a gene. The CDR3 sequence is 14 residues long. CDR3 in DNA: TGTGCCAGCAGCCAACAGGGGGTCCAAGAGACCCAGTACTTC. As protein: CASSQQGVQETQYF.

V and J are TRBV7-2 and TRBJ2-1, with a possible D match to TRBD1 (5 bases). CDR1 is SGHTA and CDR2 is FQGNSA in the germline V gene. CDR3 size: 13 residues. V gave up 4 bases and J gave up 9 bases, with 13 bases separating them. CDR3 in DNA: TGTGCCAGCAGCTATCAACCAACAGGTGAGCAGTTCTTC. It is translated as CASSYQPTGEQFF.

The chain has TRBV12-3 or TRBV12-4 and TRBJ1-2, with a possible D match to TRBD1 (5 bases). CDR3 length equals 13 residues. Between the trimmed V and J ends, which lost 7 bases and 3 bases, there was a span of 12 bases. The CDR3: CASTKGRDYGYTF. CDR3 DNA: TGTGCCAGCACCAAAGGCAGGGACTATGGCTACACCTTC.

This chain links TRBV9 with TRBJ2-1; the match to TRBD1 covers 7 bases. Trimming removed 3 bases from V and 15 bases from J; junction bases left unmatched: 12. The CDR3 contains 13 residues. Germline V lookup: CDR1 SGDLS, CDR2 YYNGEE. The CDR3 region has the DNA TGTGCCAGCAGCGCACCCGCCGGGACAGCTGCGTTCTTC. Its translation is CASSAPAGTAAFF.

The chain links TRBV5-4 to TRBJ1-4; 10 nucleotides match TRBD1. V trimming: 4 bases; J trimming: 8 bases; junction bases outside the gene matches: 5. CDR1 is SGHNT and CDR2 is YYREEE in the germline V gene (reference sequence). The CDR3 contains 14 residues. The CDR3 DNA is TGTGCCAGCAGCCCTGACAGGGGGCGCGAAAAACTGTTTTTT. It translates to CASSPDRGREKLFF.

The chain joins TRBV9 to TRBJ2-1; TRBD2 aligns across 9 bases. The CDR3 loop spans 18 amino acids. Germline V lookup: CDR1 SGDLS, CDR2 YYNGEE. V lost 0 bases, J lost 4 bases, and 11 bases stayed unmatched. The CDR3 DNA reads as TGTGCCAGCAGCGTAGGATTAGCGGGGGCCGGGGGTTACAATGAGCAGTTCTTC. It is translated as CASSVGLAGAGGYNEQFF.

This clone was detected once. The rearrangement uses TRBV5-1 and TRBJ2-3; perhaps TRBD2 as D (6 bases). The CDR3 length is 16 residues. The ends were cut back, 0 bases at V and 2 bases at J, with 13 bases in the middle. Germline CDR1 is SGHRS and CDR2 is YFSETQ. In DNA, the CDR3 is TGCGCCAGCAGCTTGGTTCTGGGGGAGGTCACAGATACGCAGTATTTT. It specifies CASSLVLGEVTDTQYF.

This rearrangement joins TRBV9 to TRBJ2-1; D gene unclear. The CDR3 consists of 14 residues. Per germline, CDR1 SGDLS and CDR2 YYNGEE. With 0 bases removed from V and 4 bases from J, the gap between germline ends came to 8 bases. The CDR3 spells CASSVGHTYNEQFF. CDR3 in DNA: TGTGCCAGCAGCGTAGGACATACATACAATGAGCAGTTCTTC. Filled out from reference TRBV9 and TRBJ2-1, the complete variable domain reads DSGVTQTPKHLITATGQRVTLRCSPRSGDLSVYWYQQSLDQGLQFLIQYYNGEERAKGNILERFSAQQFPDLHSELNLSSLELGDSALYFCASSVGHTYNEQFFGPGTRLTVL.

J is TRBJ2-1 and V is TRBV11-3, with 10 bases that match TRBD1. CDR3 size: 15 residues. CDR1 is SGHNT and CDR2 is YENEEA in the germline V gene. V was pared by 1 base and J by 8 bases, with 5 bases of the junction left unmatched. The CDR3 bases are TGTGCCAGCAGCTTAGGAGGGACAGGGGACCATGAGCAGTTCTTC. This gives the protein CASSLGGTGDHEQFF.

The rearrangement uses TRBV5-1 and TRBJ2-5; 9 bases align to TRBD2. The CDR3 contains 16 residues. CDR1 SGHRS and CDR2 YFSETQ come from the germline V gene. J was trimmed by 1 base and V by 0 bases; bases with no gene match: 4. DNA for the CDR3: TGCGCCAGCAGCTTGGTAGGCGGGGGGGCCCAAGAGACCCAGTACTTC. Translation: CASSLVGGGAQETQYF.